The entry that follows covers one T cell receptor beta chain sequence. These data come from a study of long-term antiretroviral therapy in people with HIV. Germline CDR1 reads SGHDT; CDR2 reads YYEEEE. This CDR3 is 18 amino acids long. V lost 2 bases and J lost 6, with 25 bases in between. Researchers report immunoSEQ v3.0 was run at survey level. Produced via immunoSEQ multiplex PCR; TCRdb's table is partial and in-frame only. Seen here are just under 30,000 clones, approximately 91% observed once, and the top ten hold less than 8.5%. The J gene is TRBJ2-3, the V gene TRBV5-6, with unresolved D. The sequences come from unsorted PBMCs, collected approximately 5 years before starting antiretroviral therapy. The receptor comes from a man in his fifties or sixties with HIV. The CDR3 DNA is TGTGCCAGCAGCTTACACGAGGAAGACCTACAAGATGTCGATACGCAGTATTTT. It translates to CASSLHEEDLQDVDTQYF.